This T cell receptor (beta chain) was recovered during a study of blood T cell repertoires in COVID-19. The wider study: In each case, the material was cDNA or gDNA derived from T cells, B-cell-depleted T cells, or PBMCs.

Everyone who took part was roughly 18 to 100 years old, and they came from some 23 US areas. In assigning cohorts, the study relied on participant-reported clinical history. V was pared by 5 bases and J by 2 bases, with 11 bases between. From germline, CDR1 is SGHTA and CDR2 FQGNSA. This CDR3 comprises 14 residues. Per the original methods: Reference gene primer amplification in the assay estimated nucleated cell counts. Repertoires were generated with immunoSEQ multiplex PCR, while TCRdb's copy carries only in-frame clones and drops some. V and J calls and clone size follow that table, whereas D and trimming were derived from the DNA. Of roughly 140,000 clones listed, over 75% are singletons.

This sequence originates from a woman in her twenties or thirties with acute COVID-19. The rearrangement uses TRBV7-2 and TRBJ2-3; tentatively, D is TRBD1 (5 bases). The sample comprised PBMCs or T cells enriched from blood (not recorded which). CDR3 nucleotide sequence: TGTGCCAGCAGCGTGAGGACATACACAGATACGCAGTATTTT. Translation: CASSVRTYTDTQYF.